What follows are 26 T cell receptor beta chains derived from one specimen sequenced in a study of T cell changes during pregnancy in multiple sclerosis. Repertoires were generated with immunoSEQ multiplex PCR, while TCRdb's copy carries only in-frame clones and drops some. This table has tens of thousands of clones, about 93% appearing once. The specimen was CD4+ T cells from peripheral blood mononuclear cells, collected in the second trimester of pregnancy. The receptor source for this set is a female donor with multiple sclerosis, enrolled in a pregnancy study.

The chain has TRBV19 and TRBJ2-6; 12 nucleotides agree with TRBD2. J lost 4 bases, V lost 7 bases, and 8 bases had no gene match. The germline CDR1 and CDR2 sequences are LNHDA and SQIVND (reference sequence). The CDR3 is made up of 17 amino acids. The CDR3 sequence: CASTPSGRAGGANVLTF. CDR3 in DNA: TGTGCCAGTACCCCTAGCGGGAGGGCCGGGGGGGCCAACGTCCTGACTTTC.

This chain joins TRBV5-1 and TRBJ2-5; 9 positions match TRBD1. CDR1 and CDR2 from the germline V gene are SGHRS and YFSETQ. The trim removed 1 base at V and 5 bases at J, leaving 3 bases unmatched. The CDR3 sequence is 14 residues long. CDR3 DNA: TGCGCCAGCAGCTTGACAGGGGGCTTGGAGACCCAGTACTTC. Its translation: CASSLTGGLETQYF. The full variable domain, with the rest looked up from reference TRBV5-1 and TRBJ2-5, is KAGVTQTPRYLIKTRGQQVTLSCSPISGHRSVSWYQQTPGQGLQFLFEYFSETQRNKGNFPGRFSGRQFSNSRSEMNVSTLELGDSALYLCASSLTGGLETQYFGPGTRLLVL.

CDR3 amino acids: CASSAGVLAGGPDTQYF. The CDR3 DNA reads as TGTGCCAGCAGTGCCGGGGTACTAGCGGGAGGTCCAGATACGCAGTATTTT. The V gene is TRBV25-1, the J gene TRBJ2-3; 12 nucleotides agree with TRBD2. Losses at the gene ends were 4 bases for V and 4 bases for J; bases not matched to a gene: 9. There are 17 residues in the CDR3. Germline V gene data show CDR1 as MGHDK and CDR2 as SYGVNS. Full variable domain (remainder filled in from reference TRBV25-1 and TRBJ2-3): EADIYQTPRYLVIGTGKKITLECSQTMGHDKMYWYQQDPGMELHLIHYSYGVNSTEKGDLSSESTVSRIRTEHFPLTLESARPSHTSQYLCASSAGVLAGGPDTQYFGPGTRLTVL.

The rearrangement uses TRBV10-3 and TRBJ1-5, with D maybe TRBD1 (6 bases). Trimming took off 2 bases at V and 7 bases at J, with 12 bases between the two ends. The CDR3 has 14 residues. From germline, CDR1 is ENHRY and CDR2 SYGVKD. This chain's CDR3 is CAISEEGGDQPQHF. In nucleotides, the CDR3 is TGTGCCATCAGTGAGGAAGGGGGGGACCAGCCCCAGCATTTT.

The gene calls are TRBV5-5 and TRBJ2-1; unclear D gene. V was shortened by 0 bases and J by 1 base, with 8 bases between the two germline ends. The CDR3 length is 15 residues. The germline V gene has CDR1 SGHKS and CDR2 YYEKEE (reference sequence). The CDR3 loop is CASSLALASYNEQFF. CDR3 nucleotides: TGTGCCAGCAGCTTGGCCCTGGCATCCTACAATGAGCAGTTCTTC. Variable domain in full (rest from reference TRBV5-5 and TRBJ2-1): DAGVTQSPTHLIKTRGQQVTLRCSPISGHKSVSWYQQVLGQGPQFIFQYYEKEERGRGNFPDRFSARQFPNYSSELNVNALLLGDSALYLCASSLALASYNEQFFGPGTRLTVL.

The CDR3 protein is CASSLWTGDEKLFF. CDR3 in DNA: TGCGCCAGCAGCTTGTGGACAGGGGATGAAAAACTGTTTTTT. This chain connects TRBV5-1 to TRBJ1-4, with 9 bases identical to TRBD1. This CDR3 spans 14 amino acids. V trimming: 1 base; J trimming: 6 bases; junction bases outside the gene matches: 1. Germline V gene sequence: CDR1 SGHRS, CDR2 YFSETQ.

This clone has a single count. The rearrangement links TRBV29-1 to TRBJ2-2, with 9 bases that match TRBD1. With V trimmed by 4 bases and J by 5 bases, 5 bases remained unmatched. From germline, CDR1 is SQVTM and CDR2 ANQGSEA. The length of the CDR3 is 14 residues. The CDR3 is CSVGGQGSTGELFF. CDR3 DNA sequence: TGCAGCGTTGGGGGACAGGGTAGTACCGGGGAGCTGTTTTTT.

This clone was seen only once. The chain recombines TRBV19 with TRBJ2-1; D unresolved. This CDR3 is built from 15 residues. Per germline, CDR1 LNHDA and CDR2 SQIVND (reference sequence). V was cut by 5 bases and J by 2 bases, with 13 bases left in between. The chain's CDR3 is CASSPAERAYNEQFF. The CDR3 DNA is TGTGCCAGTAGTCCGGCCGAGCGTGCCTACAATGAGCAGTTCTTC.

V and J are TRBV7-8 and TRBJ1-1; D is undetermined. Germline lookup yields CDR1 SGHVS and CDR2 FQNEAQ. The CDR3 sequence is 14 residues long. Between the trimmed V and J ends, which lost 2 bases and 5 bases, there was a span of 12 bases. The DNA for the CDR3 is TGTGCCAGCAGCTTATTGAGGCTTGGGACTGAAGCTTTCTTT. This sequence encodes CASSLLRLGTEAFF.

For the CDR3, the DNA is TGTGCCAGCTGGACTTGGGGAGAGACCCAGTACTTC. Protein product: CASWTWGETQYF. This chain joins TRBV6-6 and TRBJ2-5; TRBD2 is a possible D gene (5 bases). In germline, CDR1 is MNHNY, CDR2 SVGAGI (reference sequence). This CDR3 spans 12 amino acids. Trimming cost V 8 bases and J 4 bases, with 11 bases left between them.

The genes are TRBV30 and TRBJ1-5, with D uncertain. This CDR3 is built from 13 residues. Trimming took off 3 bases at V and 0 bases at J, with 6 bases between the two ends. Per the germline V gene, CDR1 is GTSNPN and CDR2 is SVGIG (reference sequence). DNA of the CDR3: TGTGCCTGGAGGGAGTTTAGCAATCAGCCCCAGCATTTT. Its protein is CAWREFSNQPQHF. The variable domain in full, with the rest retrieved from reference TRBV30 and TRBJ1-5, is SQTIHQWPATLVQPVGSPLSLECTVEGTSNPNLYWYRQAAGRGLQLLFYSVGIGQISSEVPQNLSASRPQDRQFILSSKKLLLSDSGFYLCAWREFSNQPQHFGDGTRLSIL.

The chain uses TRBV15 and TRBJ2-3; a possible D gene is TRBD2 (5 bases). This CDR3 has 14 amino acids. With 0 bases removed from V and 6 bases from J, the gap between germline ends came to 10 bases. Germline loops: CDR1 LNHNV, CDR2 YYDKDF (reference sequence). The CDR3 loop reads CATSRDLASDTQYF. The CDR3 DNA sequence: TGTGCCACCAGCAGAGACTTAGCGTCGGATACGCAGTATTTT.

V is TRBV7-8 and J is TRBJ2-2; TRBD1 matches 7 bases. CDR3 length equals 15 residues. Germline lookup yields CDR1 SGHVS and CDR2 FQNEAQ. V shed 5 bases, J shed 4 bases, and the junction held 7 bases outside the gene matches. The CDR3 region has the DNA TGTGCCAGCAGCCCTAGGGGGCGAGGCACCGGGGAGCTGTTTTTT. Residues: CASSPRGRGTGELFF.

The CDR3 sequence: CASSTRGGGREDTQYF. The CDR3 nucleotides read TGTGCCAGTAGTACTCGAGGGGGCGGGAGGGAAGATACGCAGTATTTT. This chain uses TRBV19 with TRBJ2-3; the match to TRBD2 covers 9 bases. Germline CDR1 reads LNHDA; CDR2 reads SQIVND (reference sequence). The CDR3 runs 16 residues. V lost 4 bases and J lost 5; bases outside the gene matches: 10.

This CDR3 is CASSVGTGVMNTEAFF. The CDR3 DNA sequence: TGTGCCAGCAGCGTAGGGACAGGGGTGATGAACACTGAAGCTTTCTTT. The V and J genes are TRBV7-2 and TRBJ1-1; the match to TRBD1 covers 10 bases. The CDR3 covers 16 residues. The trim removed 5 bases at V and 0 bases at J, leaving 6 bases unmatched. The germline V gene has CDR1 SGHTA and CDR2 FQGNSA.

The V and J genes are TRBV27 and TRBJ2-1, with D unclear. V lost 0 bases to trimming and J lost 4 bases, with 10 bases between them. The CDR3 runs to 15 residues. The germline CDR1 and CDR2 sequences are MNHEY and SMNVEV (reference sequence). DNA of the CDR3: TGTGCCAGCAGTTTATCGCGTGGTCTGTACAATGAGCAGTTCTTC. Protein sequence: CASSLSRGLYNEQFF.

The chain employs TRBV6-1 and TRBJ2-1, with 7 bases fitting TRBD2. The CDR3 covers 15 residues. The trim removed 6 bases at V and 4 bases at J, leaving 9 bases unmatched. Germline CDR1 is MNHNS and CDR2 is SASEGT. This CDR3 reads CASRAGGSGYNEQFF. CDR3 DNA sequence: TGTGCCAGCAGGGCGGGCGGGAGCGGGTACAATGAGCAGTTCTTC.

This chain links TRBV28 with TRBJ2-2, with a possible D match to TRBD2 (5 bases). Per germline, CDR1 MDHEN and CDR2 SYDVKM. This CDR3 is built from 15 residues. Trimming stripped 3 bases from V and 0 bases from J, with 8 bases between. The CDR3 reads CASSFAGPNTGELFF. The CDR3 DNA reads TGTGCCAGCAGTTTCGCGGGCCCGAACACCGGGGAGCTGTTTTTT.

This chain connects TRBV11-2 to TRBJ2-5, with 9 bases that match TRBD2. J lost 2 bases, V lost 5 bases, and 15 bases had no gene match. This CDR3 region has 18 residues. The germline V gene encodes CDR1 SGHAT and CDR2 FQNNGV. CDR3 amino acids: CASSPLGGAGGTQETQYF. The CDR3, as DNA: TGTGCCAGCAGCCCCCTCGGGGGAGCGGGAGGAACTCAAGAGACCCAGTACTTC.

The gene calls are TRBV5-1 and TRBJ1-1, with 10 bases fitting TRBD1. Unmatched junction bases numbered 6, after V lost 5 bases and J lost 2 bases. The CDR3 is 15 residues long. Germline loops: CDR1 SGHRS, CDR2 YFSETQ. The CDR3, as DNA: TGCGCCAGCAGAAAGACAGGGGGCTTTAACACTGAAGCTTTCTTT. Translating gives CASRKTGGFNTEAFF. Filled out from reference TRBV5-1 and TRBJ1-1, the complete variable domain reads KAGVTQTPRYLIKTRGQQVTLSCSPISGHRSVSWYQQTPGQGLQFLFEYFSETQRNKGNFPGRFSGRQFSNSRSEMNVSTLELGDSALYLCASRKTGGFNTEAFFGQGTRLTVV.

The chain has TRBV4-1 and TRBJ2-1; TRBD2 is a possible D gene (7 bases). CDR3 length equals 18 residues. V lost 4 bases and J lost 5, with 24 bases in between. Per germline, CDR1 MGHRA and CDR2 YSYEKL. In DNA form, the CDR3 reads TGCGCCAGCAGCCGCCTAAGGGAAGGGGGGAGGGCCAACAATGAGCAGTTCTTC. Its protein product is CASSRLREGGRANNEQFF.

The rearrangement links TRBV28 to TRBJ1-5, with a weak D call TRBD1 (5 bases). CDR1 MDHEN and CDR2 SYDVKM come from the germline V gene. Trimming removed 2 bases at V and 6 bases at J, with 11 bases between. The CDR3 covers 14 residues. Here the CDR3 DNA reads TGTGCCAGCAGTTTAAGGGGCACGGGTCAGCCCCAGCATTTT. Protein sequence: CASSLRGTGQPQHF.

The V call is TRBV7-2, the J call TRBJ2-1; TRBD2 matches 14 bases. The germline gives CDR1 SGHTA, CDR2 FQGNSA. The length of the CDR3 is 17 residues. Trimming took 5 bases from V and 6 from J; bases not matched to a gene: 9. CDR3 DNA sequence: TGTGCCAGCAGCGCGCCGGGACTAGCGGGAGTACTCAATGAGCAGTTCTTC. Translating gives CASSAPGLAGVLNEQFF.

The genes are TRBV5-1 and TRBJ1-1, with 7 bases identical to TRBD1. The CDR3 has 15 residues. V shed 1 base and J 3 bases; nucleotides not matched to a gene: 6. In germline, CDR1 is SGHRS, CDR2 YFSETQ. The CDR3 here is CASSLSHDRDTEAFF. CDR3 bases: TGCGCCAGCAGCTTGTCCCACGACAGGGACACTGAAGCTTTCTTT.

The chain uses TRBV4-2 and TRBJ2-7, with 7 nucleotides matching TRBD1. The CDR3 runs 14 residues. From germline, CDR1 is LGHNA and CDR2 YNFKEQ. Germline trimming cut 0 bases from V and 7 bases from J; bases unmatched to any gene: 6. The CDR3 coding sequence is TGTGCCAGCAGCCAAGACCCGACAGGGCGGGAGCAGTACTTC. Translating gives CASSQDPTGREQYF.

V gene TRBV29-1 combines with J gene TRBJ1-1, with a tentative D call TRBD1 (6 bases). The germline V and J ends were trimmed by 6 bases and 1 base, with 9 bases remaining between them. The V gene's germline CDR1 is SQVTM and CDR2 ANQGSEA. The CDR3 spans 12 residues. CDR3 coding DNA: TGCAGCGTCATACAGGGGAACACTGAAGCTTTCTTT. Translating it yields CSVIQGNTEAFF.